A selection of T cell receptor beta chains follows, all from one sample in a study of control samples from healthy donors and cancer patients. TCRdb's copy holds only in-frame clones and misses some; the assay was immunoSEQ multiplex PCR. The repertoire holds 250,000 to 300,000 clones, approximately 80% seen once, with about an eighth in the top ten. The material sequenced was PBMCs. The receptors here all came from a woman aged 60 to 75 with lung cancer. CDR3s include the opening cysteine and the closing phenylalanine or tryptophan. The order of the fields is D gene, clone size, V gene, J gene, CDR3 DNA, CDR3 protein. A D gene is named only where the DNA matches it firmly. Where a row states a size, it is once, few, many or the class of an expanded clone; other rows omit it.

TRBD1	NA	TRBV28	TRBJ1-2	TGTGCCAGCAGCCGACACAGGGGGTATGGCTACACCTTC	CASSRHRGYGYTF
TRBD1	NA	TRBV5-5	TRBJ1-5	TGTGCCAGCAGCGTTACAGGGGGAGGCAATCAGCCCCAGCATTTT	CASSVTGGGNQPQHF
NA	NA	TRBV19	TRBJ1-1	TGTGCCAGTAGTGCCCGTGTGCTAGTGACAAACACTGAAGCTTTCTTT	CASSARVLVTNTEAFF
TRBD1	few	TRBV5-1	TRBJ2-3	TGCGCCAGCAGCGTGGGACAGGGGGCAGATACGCAGTATTTT	CASSVGQGADTQYF
NA	NA	TRBV27	TRBJ2-1	TGTGCCAGCAGGACGGGGTACTACAATGAGCAGTTCTTC	CASRTGYYNEQFF
TRBD1	NA	TRBV5-1	TRBJ1-3	TGCGCCAGCAGCTTGGGGACAGGGGGGACCTCTGGAAACACCATATATTTT	CASSLGTGGTSGNTIYF
NA	NA	TRBV28	TRBJ2-7	TGTGCCAGCAGTTTATTGGGACCTTACGAGCAGTACTTC	CASSLLGPYEQYF
NA	NA	TRBV5-6	TRBJ2-5	TGTGCCAGCAGCTTGGTCGGACAGACCCAAGAGACCCAGTACTTC	CASSLVGQTQETQYF
NA	NA	TRBV7-9	TRBJ2-7	TGTGCCAGCAGCCTAGCGCCCCACGGGACGACCGAGCAGTACTTC	CASSLAPHGTTEQYF
NA	NA	TRBV2	TRBJ1-4	TGTGCCAGCAGTGATAGGGTTGGGGGAGGAAAACTGTTTTTT	CASSDRVGGGKLFF
NA	once	TRBV9	TRBJ2-1	TGTGCCAGCAGCGTAGAGGAGAAGCCCTATTACAAGCAGTTCTTC	CASSVEEKPYYKQFF
NA	NA	TRBV5-1	TRBJ1-4	TGCGCCAGCAGCTTGAGTGTTAGAGAAAAACTGTTTTTT	CASSLSVREKLFF
TRBD1	NA	TRBV9	TRBJ1-5	TGTGCCAGCAGCCCCGGACAGGGCGGCCAGCCCCAGCATTTT	CASSPGQGGQPQHF
NA	many	TRBV5-4	TRBJ1-2	TGTGCCAGCAGCTTGTCGGGGCACTATGGCTACACCTTC	CASSLSGHYGYTF
NA	NA	TRBV15	TRBJ1-1	TGTGCCACCAGAGCCCAAGGCGTGTCGTACACTGAAGCTTTCTTT	CATRAQGVSYTEAFF
NA	NA	TRBV28	TRBJ1-6	TGTGCCAGCAGTTTGACTCCCGGAGGTAATTCACCCCTCCACTTT	CASSLTPGGNSPLHF
NA	NA	TRBV5-1	TRBJ1-6	TGCGCCAGCAGCTTGGACAGGGCCTATAATTCACCCCTCCACTTT	CASSLDRAYNSPLHF
NA	NA	TRBV10-3	TRBJ2-1	TGTGCCACAGCACTAAAGTCTGGTGAGCAGTTCTTC	CATALKSGEQFF
NA	NA	TRBV4-2	TRBJ2-1	TGTGCCAGCAGCCCCGACACCTACAATGAGCAGTTCTTC	CASSPDTYNEQFF
TRBD2	NA	TRBV10-3	TRBJ2-3	TGTGCCATCAGTGAGGACAGCGGGAACACAGATACGCAGTATTTT	CAISEDSGNTDTQYF
NA	many	TRBV5-4	TRBJ2-7	TGTGCCAGCAGCACGCGACAGAAGAGCTCCTACGAGCAGTACTTC	CASSTRQKSSYEQYF
TRBD1	NA	TRBV6-5	TRBJ1-2	TGTGCCAGCAGTTTCGGCGACAGGGGGGAGAGTGGCTACACCTTC	CASSFGDRGESGYTF